These 3 T cell receptor beta chains originate from one sample sequenced in a study of T cell changes during pregnancy in multiple sclerosis. TCRdb keeps only in-frame clones here, not all; method: immunoSEQ multiplex PCR. The table has about 92,000 clones, roughly 92% seen once. This material consisted of peripheral blood, taken in the first trimester of pregnancy. The receptor set was obtained from a female donor with multiple sclerosis, enrolled in a pregnancy study.

V and J are TRBV14 and TRBJ2-1, with 8 bases identical to TRBD2. Germline CDR1 reads SGHDN; CDR2 reads FVKESK. The trim removed 1 base at V and 4 bases at J, leaving 6 bases unmatched. The CDR3 is 16 residues long. CDR3 in DNA: TGTGCCAGCAGCCAAGGCGGGGGGTTGGGGTACAATGAGCAGTTCTTC. It yields the protein CASSQGGGLGYNEQFF. Based on the CDR3 plus reference TRBV14 and TRBJ2-1, the full variable domain is EAGVTQFPSHSVIEKGQTVTLRCDPISGHDNLYWYRRVMGKEIKFLLHFVKESKQDESGMPNNRFLAERTGGTYSTLKVQPAELEDSGVYFCASSQGGGLGYNEQFFGPGTRLTVL.

In DNA, the CDR3 is TGTGCCAGCAGGGATCTAGCGGACCTAACCGTCACAGATACGCAGTATTTT. It specifies CASRDLADLTVTDTQYF. The rearrangement joins TRBV7-6 to TRBJ2-3; 7 bases match TRBD2. This CDR3 has 17 amino acids. The germline V gene encodes CDR1 SGHVS and CDR2 FNYEAQ. V lost 6 bases and J lost 2; bases outside the gene matches: 14. The full variable domain, its missing parts supplied by reference TRBV7-6 and TRBJ2-3, is GAGVSQSPRYKVTKRGQDVALRCDPISGHVSLYWYRQALGQGPEFLTYFNYEAQQDKSGLPNDRFSAERPEGSISTLTIQRTEQRDSAMYRCASRDLADLTVTDTQYFGPGTRLTVL.

The rearrangement uses TRBV19 and TRBJ2-3; weak D call: TRBD1 (5 bases). The V gene lost 7 bases and the J gene lost 2 bases, with 10 bases spanning the gap. Germline CDR1 LNHDA, CDR2 SQIVND (reference sequence). The CDR3 consists of 13 residues. CDR3 residues: CASMGRVTDTQYF. Here the CDR3 DNA reads TGTGCCAGTATGGGCAGGGTCACAGATACGCAGTATTTT.